Below, 8 T cell receptor beta chains from the same sample are listed, as sequenced in a study of molecular identifiers for immune sequencing clone quantification (dated 2018 in TCRdb). Library creation used PCR. The instrument was a NextSeq 500. In-frame beta chains were kept once TCRdb had trimmed the public reads at Q25 with fastp and called clones with MiXCR. For every CDR3 protein sequence, its rows merge into one entry that carries the most common genes and DNA. The sample data list over 550,000 distinct CDR3 sequences, and 25% of these were observed just once. Jointly, the top ten make up 0.6% to 0.9% of the sample. Sequenced: naive CD8+ T cells from blood, with Jurkat cell RNA spiked in. The cell subset or site label for this specimen denotes: FACS-sorted CD8+CD4-CCR7+CD45RA+ naive T cells. All receptors derive from a human donor in good health. Some libraries in this study had Jurkat cell RNA spiked in.

The chain combines TRBV2 with TRBJ1-2; TRBD1 agrees at 7 bases. There are 14 residues in the CDR3. Looked up from germline, CDR1 is SNHLY and CDR2 is FYNNEI. V was clipped by 4 bases and J by 5 bases; unmatched bases: 7. In DNA, the CDR3 is TGTGCCAGCAGTGTGAGACAGGGATTTTATGGCTACACCTTC. This translates into CASSVRQGFYGYTF. Full variable domain (rest looked up from reference TRBV2 and TRBJ1-2): EPEVTQTPSHQVTQMGQEVILRCVPISNHLYFYWYRQILGQKVEFLVSFYNNEISEKSEIFDDQFSVERPDGSNFTLKIRSTKLEDSAMYFCASSVRQGFYGYTFGSGTRLTVV.

A remark on this clonotype: At one boundary the junction diverges from the germline segment, which might be a read error. The rearrangement joins TRBV20-1 to TRBJ2-3; D may correspond to TRBD1 or TRBD2 (5 bases each). The CDR3 covers 16 residues. CDR1 and CDR2 from the germline V gene are DFQATT and SNEGSKA (reference sequence). The CDR3 loop is CRASIGASPSPDTPYF. CDR3 coding DNA: TGCCGTGCTAGCATCGGGGCGTCTCCTAGCCCAGATACGCCGTATTTT.

This clonotype was counted between two and nine times. The chain links TRBV19 to TRBJ1-1; D gene ambiguous. There are 14 residues in the CDR3. Looked up from germline, CDR1 is LNHDA and CDR2 is SQIVND (reference sequence). V lost 7 bases and J 3 bases, leaving 15 bases between the germline ends. The CDR3 protein is CASTPSTYYTEAFF. Written as DNA, the CDR3 is TGTGCCAGTACCCCGTCGACCTATTACACTGAAGCTTTCTTT.

Many counts were recorded for this clonotype. V usage is TRBV4-3 and J usage is TRBJ2-6; D not resolved. V lost 0 bases to trimming and J lost 8 bases, with 5 bases between them. The germline gives CDR1 LGHNA, CDR2 YSLEER. This CDR3 has 13 residues. The DNA of the CDR3 is TGCGCCAGCAGCCAAGATGTGTCCAACGTCCTGACTTTC. Translated: CASSQDVSNVLTF.

This clonotype was seen repeatedly, ten times or more. This chain uses TRBV12-3 or TRBV12-4 with TRBJ1-5; unclear D gene. Trimming removed 8 bases at V and 5 bases at J, with 16 bases between. This CDR3 contains 14 residues. CDR3 amino acids: CASSVSYRDQPQHF. In nucleotides, the CDR3 is TGTGCCAGCTCAGTTTCTTACCGAGATCAGCCCCAGCATTTT.

This clonotype has only a few counts. This chain connects TRBV27 to TRBJ1-6; D remains ambiguous. Germline V CDR1 and CDR2: MNHEY, SMNVEV (reference sequence). V was cut by 6 bases and J by 7 bases, with 13 bases left in between. The CDR3 sequence is 14 residues long. The CDR3 nucleotides are TGTGCCAGCAGGTTGGACCTCAGGAATTCACCCCTCCACTTT. As protein: CASRLDLRNSPLHF.

This clonotype appeared many times. The chain recombines TRBV6-5 with TRBJ2-7; 8 bases are shared with TRBD1. This CDR3 is 13 amino acids long. Germline-derived CDR1 and CDR2 are MNHEY and SVGAGI. Germline trimming cut 8 bases from V and 2 bases from J; bases unmatched to any gene: 5. The CDR3 spells CASGGQGTYEQYF. The CDR3 DNA reads as TGTGCCAGCGGTGGACAGGGAACCTACGAGCAGTACTTC.

V is TRBV6-2 or TRBV6-3 and J is TRBJ2-7, with 9 bases lining up with TRBD1. Germline trimming cut 10 bases from V and 6 bases from J; bases unmatched to any gene: 10. The CDR3 loop spans 13 amino acids. CDR1 is MNHEY and CDR2 is SVGEGT in the germline V gene. DNA of the CDR3: TGTGCCACCAAAACAGGGGGCGAGGCCGAGCAGTACTTC. It codes for CATKTGGEAEQYF.